The T cell receptor (beta chain) described here comes from a study of T cell responses to AZD1222 COVID-19 vaccine (dated by TCRdb to 2020 to 2023). At the level of the whole study: AZD1222 recipients with second doses at about 4 weeks or about 12 weeks were pooled, because spike-specific TCR depth and breadth did not differ between schedules. Trial participants were enrolled by age into subgroups of 18-55, 56-69 and 70-plus years, and about 150, 27 and 61 TCR-sequenced participants, respectively, were included in these subgroups. A total of more than 230 trial participants underwent TCR sequencing, of whom about 210 received two doses of AZD1222 and 26 received two doses of the MenACWY control vaccine.

The CDR3 regions of human TCRbeta chains were analyzed by immunosequencing. On the authors' methods: TCRs in the repertoires were matched against a reference library of SARS-CoV-2-specific TCRs that had been generated with the MIRA antigen-specificity platform. Breadth was defined as the fraction of unique TCRs that were SARS-CoV-2-associated. Depth was defined as the fraction of total T cells that were SARS-CoV-2-associated. Each spike-specific TCR was assigned to its reactive spike region and to a CD4 or CD8 class using the MIRA data. Log10-transformed breadth and depth values were compared by one-way ANOVA with Sidak's multiple comparisons tests. TCRdb retrieved this table from immuneACCESS and kept in-frame rearrangements only. Not all clones are present; in checked studies, unresolved V genes account for under half, and no reason is known for the remainder. That table supplies the V and J calls and clone size; D and trimming were determined from the DNA. The sample table records roughly 140,000 clones; less than 95% of these occur just once. The leading ten clones occupy 1.5% to 2% of the sample.

General conclusions and limits of the study: In the small 56-69-year group, the increase in depth fell short of significance, most likely because of low power. Conclusions about previously exposed vaccinees were limited because only a handful of AZD1222 recipients were SARS-CoV-2 seropositive at baseline. Participants were mostly white British, with more females than males. The authors suggested clonal diversity may have been underestimated. Reportedly, almost half of the unique spike-specific TCRs recognized epitopes lying outside the regions that are mutated in the B.1.351 and B.1.1.7 variants. CD4 TCRs associated with the vaccine covered the entire spike protein, and the dominant responses were in regions 160-218 and 743-854. Spike-specific TCR breadth and depth rose significantly after two AZD1222 doses compared with day 0 and with MenACWY recipients. Because no day 14 peak-response samples were available, the repertoires could be characterized only after the peak T cell response.

The sample's time point label, decoded: baseline before first vaccination. The vaccinee samples were drawn from two UK trials, COV001 and COV002, one of which was a single-blind randomized controlled phase 2/3 trial testing AZD1222 (ChAdOx1 nCoV-19) in healthy adults. Trial participant PBMC samples were collected at day 0 and day 28 after the second dose for TCRbeta chain sequencing. The CDR3 numbers 12 residues from cysteine through phenylalanine. Only CDR3 DNA is held: 36 bases, read in frame from base 1. Trimming takes 9 bases from V and 5 bases from J, and the germline ends sit 11 bases apart. The germline V gene sets CDR1 to ENHRY and CDR2 to SYGVKD. Concerning this clone itself: Its antigen is not yet known. No base qualities exist here, and no much larger clone lies one base off it.

This sequence was found in an adult in good health. This chain is built from TRBV10-3 and TRBJ2-1; the D element could tentatively be TRBD1 or TRBD2, as 5 bases agree for each. Sample: peripheral blood, taken on day 0 of AZD1222 vaccination. This receptor carries the CDR3 CAIGWGNNEQFF. Here is the DNA: TGTGCCATTGGATGGGGGAACAATGAGCAGTTCTTC.